The 16 T cell receptor beta chains in this list originate from one sample, sequenced in a study of patients and donors after allogeneic stem cell transplantation. One entry per CDR3 protein results from TCRdb running MiXCR on the RT-PCR reads. Of about a million distinct CDR3 sequences in the sample, more than 15% were seen once. Sequencing input: blood, either unsorted or a sorted T cell fraction (not recorded which). The origin of the receptors is a human donor who was either an allogeneic HSCT recipient or a stem cell or donor lymphocyte infusion donor (not recorded which). It is not recorded whose cells these are; they may come from a transplant donor.

This clonotype was observed a few times. V gene TRBV3-1 combines with J gene TRBJ2-2; no definite D call. Germline CDR1 is LGHDT and CDR2 is YNNKEL (reference sequence). Trimming pared 4 bases from V and 3 bases from J, leaving 15 bases between. The CDR3 contains 16 residues. CDR3 in amino acids: CASSPEERLDTGELFF. The CDR3 DNA follows: TGTGCCAGCAGCCCCGAGGAGAGGTTGGACACCGGGGAGCTGTTTTTT.

The chain recombines TRBV6-2 or TRBV6-3 with TRBJ1-1, with D possibly being TRBD1 (5 bases). The CDR3 is 15 amino acids. The V gene's germline CDR1 is MNHEY and CDR2 SVGEGT. The V and J ends lost 5 bases and 3 bases respectively, with 16 bases between them. This CDR3 is CASSEPGPRDTEAFF. The CDR3 region has the DNA TGTGCCAGCAGTGAGCCGGGTCCCAGGGACACTGAAGCTTTCTTT.

This sequence joins TRBV14 and TRBJ1-1; D gene ambiguous. Germline CDR1 reads SGHDN; CDR2 reads FVKESK. This CDR3 has 13 amino acids. Trimming took off 4 bases at V and 1 base at J, with 7 bases between the two ends. The CDR3, as DNA: TGTGCCAGCAGCCGCCCAACGAACACTGAAGCTTTCTTT. Its protein is CASSRPTNTEAFF.

The J gene is TRBJ1-1, the V gene TRBV29-1; the D gene is possibly TRBD1 (6 bases). Germline assignment: CDR1 SQVTM and CDR2 ANQGSEA. The CDR3 sequence is 10 residues long. V dropped 1 base and J dropped 10 bases, with 7 bases sitting between them. The CDR3 loop reads CSVEGGRAFF. For the CDR3, the DNA is TGCAGCGTTGAAGGGGGGCGAGCTTTCTTT.

In its sample, this clonotype was seen a few times. V and J are TRBV29-1 and TRBJ2-3, with TRBD2 matching 10 bases. The CDR3 is 13 residues long. V gave up 5 bases and J gave up 5 bases; unmatched junction bases: 4. The germline V gene has CDR1 SQVTM and CDR2 ANQGSEA. CDR3 sequence reads: CSVRLAGQDTQYF. CDR3 in DNA: TGCAGCGTTCGACTAGCGGGCCAAGATACGCAGTATTTT.

This clonotype has a count of ten or more. CDR3 sequence: CASSPTLTGELFF. CDR3 bases: TGTGCCAGCAGTCCGACACTTACCGGGGAGCTGTTTTTT. This chain connects TRBV12-3 or TRBV12-4 to TRBJ2-2, with D hard to call. This CDR3 spans 13 amino acids. With 5 bases removed from V and 5 bases from J, the gap between germline ends came to 9 bases.

The genes are TRBV7-3 and TRBJ2-3; 9 nucleotides line up with TRBD2. CDR1 and CDR2 (germline): SGHTA, FQGTGA. The CDR3 has 18 amino acids. Trimming took 2 bases from V and 2 from J; bases not matched to a gene: 11. This chain's CDR3 is CASSLLGVLAGTTDTQYF. The CDR3 bases are TGTGCCAGCAGCTTATTGGGGGTGCTAGCGGGGACCACAGATACGCAGTATTTT. The variable domain in full, with the rest retrieved from reference TRBV7-3 and TRBJ2-3, is GAGVSQTPSNKVTEKGKYVELRCDPISGHTALYWYRQSLGQGPEFLIYFQGTGAADDSGLPNDRFFAVRPEGSVSTLKIQRTERGDSAVYLCASSLLGVLAGTTDTQYFGPGTRLTVL.

The V and J genes are TRBV6-1 and TRBJ2-5, with D perhaps matching TRBD1 (5 bases). The CDR3 has 14 amino acids. V dropped 10 bases and J dropped 2 bases, with 17 bases sitting between them. Germline lookup yields CDR1 MNHNS and CDR2 SASEGT. Written as DNA, the CDR3 is TGTGCCACCCTCGCCAGGGAAATACAAGAGACCCAGTACTTC. Its protein is CATLAREIQETQYF.

V usage is TRBV5-5 and J usage is TRBJ1-2; D perhaps matches TRBD1 (6 bases). V lost 3 bases, J lost 8 bases, and 14 bases lay in between. CDR1 is SGHKS and CDR2 is YYEKEE in the germline V gene (reference sequence). There are 13 residues in the CDR3. The CDR3 loop reads CASSSIGGSGYTF. CDR3 bases: TGTGCCAGCAGCTCGATAGGGGGGTCCGGCTACACCTTC. The entire variable domain, with the rest obtained from reference TRBV5-5 and TRBJ1-2, is as follows: DAGVTQSPTHLIKTRGQQVTLRCSPISGHKSVSWYQQVLGQGPQFIFQYYEKEERGRGNFPDRFSARQFPNYSSELNVNALLLGDSALYLCASSSIGGSGYTFGSGTRLTVV.

This clonotype has just a few counts. This chain connects TRBV7-9 to TRBJ2-1, with 11 positions matching TRBD2. Germline CDR1 and CDR2: SEHNR and FQNEAQ (reference sequence). The length of the CDR3 is 14 residues. With 3 bases clipped from V and 6 bases from J, the junction kept 1 base outside the gene matches. The CDR3 loop reads CASSFGTSGNEQFF. CDR3 nucleotide sequence: TGTGCCAGCAGCTTCGGGACTAGCGGCAATGAGCAGTTCTTC.

The gene calls are TRBV7-6 and TRBJ2-1, with 12 bases lining up with TRBD2. The CDR3 contains 16 residues. V shed 5 bases and J 8 bases; nucleotides not matched to a gene: 10. Germline CDR1 is SGHVS and CDR2 is FNYEAQ. CDR3 in DNA: TGTGCCAGCAGCGCTCCTTCTAGCGGGAGGGCCCATGAGCAGTTCTTC. Protein: CASSAPSSGRAHEQFF.

This chain connects TRBV24-1 to TRBJ2-7; 8 bases align to TRBD1. The germline V gene has CDR1 KGHDR and CDR2 SFDVKD. This CDR3 has 16 residues. The junction had 7 bases not matched to a gene; V was cut back by 2 bases and J by 2 bases. The DNA of the CDR3 is TGTGCCACCAGTGATTCTACCCGGGACAGGCCCTACGAGCAGTACTTC. Translated, it gives CATSDSTRDRPYEQYF.

This chain links TRBV12-3 or TRBV12-4 with TRBJ1-6; D is undetermined. V was pared by 2 bases and J by 5 bases, with 4 bases between. The length of the CDR3 is 13 residues. The DNA for the CDR3 is TGTGCCAGCAGTTTAATGGATAATTCACCCCTCCACTTT. Translation: CASSLMDNSPLHF.

The sample holds many counts of this clonotype. The chain recombines TRBV12-3 or TRBV12-4 with TRBJ2-7; possibly TRBD2 for D (6 bases). The CDR3 extends over 14 amino acids. The germline V and J ends were trimmed by 6 bases and 1 base, with 13 bases remaining between them. CDR3 DNA sequence: TGTGCCAGCAGGGGAGGTGGAAGGTCCTACGAGCAGTACTTC. It is translated as CASRGGGRSYEQYF.

CDR3 in amino acids: CATSRAPGGGGADTQYF. Written as DNA, the CDR3 is TGTGCCACCAGCAGAGCCCCCGGGGGCGGGGGGGCAGATACGCAGTATTTT. The chain employs TRBV15 and TRBJ2-3; 9 positions match TRBD2. Germline V gene lookup returns CDR1 LNHNV and CDR2 YYDKDF (reference sequence). The J segment lost 4 bases and the V segment lost 1 base, leaving 9 bases of the junction unmatched. The CDR3 has 17 amino acids.

CDR3 amino acids: CASSLALDPSNYGYTF. The CDR3 nucleotides are TGTGCCAGCAGTTTAGCGCTGGACCCGTCTAACTATGGCTACACCTTC. This rearrangement joins TRBV12-3 or TRBV12-4 to TRBJ1-2, with D uncertain. V lost 0 bases to trimming and J lost 0 bases, with 11 bases between them. This CDR3 has 16 amino acids.